These 30 T cell receptor beta chains were all obtained from the same sample, sequenced in a study of T cell repertoires in cytomegalovirus infection. Via MiXCR, TCRdb re-called the reads, giving one row per CDR3 protein. The sample holds approximately 630,000 distinct CDR3 sequences, roughly a quarter seen once. The specimen was CD8+ T cells from PBMCs. These receptors were taken from a human donor in good health (CMV status not recorded). Some clones in this sample may be carry-over from other donors' samples.

This clonotype occurred many times. The CDR3 DNA is TGTGCCAGCAGCTTATGGACAGCAACTTACGATGTGCAGTACGTC. Its protein product is CASSLWTATYDVQYV. The V and J genes are TRBV7-9 and TRBJ2-7; a weak D match, TRBD1 (6 bases). CDR1 is SEHNR, CDR2 FQNEAQ, per germline (reference sequence). This CDR3 is built from 15 residues. Trimming pared 2 bases from V and 9 bases from J, leaving 20 bases between.

The chain is built from TRBV12-3 or TRBV12-4 and TRBJ1-5; D is possibly TRBD1 (5 bases). The CDR3 extends over 14 amino acids. V was pared by 7 bases and J by 3 bases, with 13 bases between. The CDR3 protein is CASTLTAPNQPQHF. For the CDR3, the DNA is TGTGCCAGCACCCTGACAGCACCCAATCAGCCCCAGCATTTT.

The V and J genes are TRBV2 and TRBJ2-3; D is undetermined. CDR1 is SNHLY and CDR2 is FYNNEI in the germline V gene. CDR3 length equals 14 residues. Deletions cut 5 bases from V and 5 bases from J, with 14 bases between. The CDR3 DNA follows: TGTGCCAGCAGTCCACCACCCTCCGGAGATACGCAGTATTTT. Protein: CASSPPPSGDTQYF.

Of note for this clonotype: This sequence may be a read error, since a much larger clone differs from it by one base. The chain links TRBV25-1 to TRBJ2-5, with 7 bases that match TRBD1. This CDR3 is 15 amino acids long. Germline V gene lookup returns CDR1 MGHDK and CDR2 SYGVNS. The chain's CDR3 is CANSTHRGPQETQYF. In nucleotides, the CDR3 is TGTGCCAACAGTACCCACAGGGGACCCCAAGAGACCCAGTACTTC.

The chain joins TRBV6-6 to TRBJ2-7; 7 bases are a match to TRBD1. Germline CDR1 reads MNHNY; CDR2 reads SVGAGI (reference sequence). The CDR3 has 14 residues. V was pared by 6 bases and J by 2 bases, with 7 bases of the junction left unmatched. The DNA for the CDR3 is TGTGCCAGCAGCCTAACAGGGGTGACCTACGAGCAGTACGTC. This sequence encodes CASSLTGVTYEQYV.

Notes on this clonotype: The junction departs from germline at one end; a sequencing error may be responsible. The genes are TRBV19 and TRBJ2-6; 9 nucleotides match TRBD1. Germline V lookup: CDR1 LNHDA, CDR2 SQIVND (reference sequence). This CDR3 region has 17 residues. CDR3: CASSKRGTGYGTNVLTF. DNA for the CDR3: TGTGCCAGTAGTAAGCGCGGGACAGGGTATGGGACCAACGTCCTGACTTTC.

V usage is TRBV2 and J usage is TRBJ1-1; D remains ambiguous. Germline CDR1 is SNHLY and CDR2 is FYNNEI. This CDR3 region has 13 residues. V lost 0 bases and J 10 bases, leaving 12 bases between the germline ends. CDR3 protein: CASSEALGEVAFF. The CDR3, as DNA: TGTGCCAGCAGTGAAGCCCTTGGTGAGGTAGCTTTCTTT. The whole variable domain, remainder taken from reference TRBV2 and TRBJ1-1, is EPEVTQTPSHQVTQMGQEVILRCVPISNHLYFYWYRQILGQKVEFLVSFYNNEISEKSEIFDDQFSVERPDGSNFTLKIRSTKLEDSAMYFCASSEALGEVAFFGQGTRLTVV.

The chain uses TRBV13 and TRBJ1-6, with 7 bases matching TRBD1. CDR1 PRHDT and CDR2 FYEKMQ come from the germline V gene (reference sequence). V lost 5 bases and J lost 7; bases outside the gene matches: 5. The CDR3 covers 14 residues. The CDR3 loop is CASSPGQANSPLHF. CDR3 nucleotides: TGTGCCAGCAGCCCCGGACAGGCGAATTCACCCCTCCACTTT.

The gene calls are TRBV19 and TRBJ1-2, with no clear D. Germline CDR1 reads LNHDA; CDR2 reads SQIVND (reference sequence). The CDR3 extends over 15 amino acids. Trimming cost V 4 bases and J 4 bases, with 16 bases left between them. The CDR3 protein is CASSTSRVTPYGYTF. DNA for the CDR3: TGTGCCAGTAGTACCTCGAGGGTGACCCCCTATGGCTACACCTTC.

The rearrangement joins TRBV14 to TRBJ1-2; D remains unclear. Trimming left V 1 base short and J 8 bases short, with 8 bases between. The CDR3 is 12 residues long. Germline lookup yields CDR1 SGHDN and CDR2 FVKESK. The CDR3 sequence: CASSQGLGGYTF. CDR3 DNA: TGTGCCAGCAGCCAAGGTCTGGGCGGCTACACCTTC.

Of note for this clonotype: At one boundary the junction diverges from the germline segment, which might be a read error. The J gene is TRBJ2-5, the V gene TRBV7-7; no reliable D call. The length of the CDR3 is 17 residues. Germline lookup yields CDR1 SSHAT and CDR2 FNYEAQ (reference sequence). CDR3 nucleotides: TGTGCTAGCAGCTTTGGTACCCGACGGGTATCCCAAGAGACCCAGTACTTC. It translates to CASSFGTRRVSQETQYF.

V is TRBV2 and J is TRBJ2-1; 10 nucleotides line up with TRBD2. Germline CDR1 reads SNHLY; CDR2 reads FYNNEI. The CDR3 has 13 residues. V lost 6 bases, J lost 7 bases, and 3 bases stayed unmatched. The CDR3 region has the DNA TGTGCCAGCAGGGGGACTAGCGAAAATGAGCAGTTCTTC. It codes for CASRGTSENEQFF.

The gene calls are TRBV9 and TRBJ2-1, with 7 positions matching TRBD2. This CDR3 region has 15 residues. Germline V gene sequence: CDR1 SGDLS, CDR2 YYNGEE. With 3 bases clipped from V and 2 bases from J, the junction kept 5 bases outside the gene matches. CDR3 in amino acids: CASSASGSPYNEQFF. The CDR3 DNA is TGTGCCAGCAGCGCTAGCGGAAGCCCCTACAATGAGCAGTTCTTC.

As to this clonotype: This may stem from a read error, because a much larger clone lies one nucleotide away. J is TRBJ1-1 and V is TRBV28; D not resolved. Trimming pared 3 bases from V and 5 bases from J, leaving 16 bases between. The CDR3 is 15 residues long. The germline V gene has CDR1 MDHEN and CDR2 SYDVKM. CDR3 sequence (DNA): TGTGCCAGCAGTTTCCTGACGGGTTTGAGGACTGAAGCTTTCTTT. Encoded protein: CASSFLTGLRTEAFF.

CDR3 in amino acids: CASSPMEAYEQYV. The CDR3 region has the DNA TGTGCCAGCAGTCCGATGGAAGCCTACGAGCAGTACGTC. The chain has TRBV28 and TRBJ2-7; D gene unclear. Deletions cut 5 bases from V and 2 bases from J, with 10 bases between. Per germline, CDR1 MDHEN and CDR2 SYDVKM. The length of the CDR3 is 13 residues.

This clonotype was found a few times. The gene calls are TRBV6-2 or TRBV6-3 and TRBJ2-7; D possibly uses TRBD1 or TRBD2 (6 bases each). The ends were cut back, 2 bases at V and 0 bases at J, with 17 bases in the middle. This CDR3 spans 17 amino acids. Germline CDR1 reads MNHEY; CDR2 reads SVGEGT. This chain's CDR3 is CASSYRLKGGASYEQYV. The CDR3 DNA is TGTGCCAGCAGTTACCGTTTGAAGGGGGGAGCCTCCTACGAGCAGTACGTC.

The rearrangement uses TRBV12-3 or TRBV12-4 and TRBJ2-7, with a possible D match to TRBD1 (6 bases). Trimming stripped 4 bases from V and 4 bases from J, with 8 bases between. The CDR3 runs 12 residues. The CDR3 reads CASSWTEYEQYF. The CDR3 nucleotides are TGTGCCAGCAGTTGGACAGAGTACGAGCAGTACTTC.

This clonotype was picked up many times. V and J are TRBV28 and TRBJ2-2; TRBD1 is a possible D gene (6 bases). The CDR3 consists of 13 residues. The V gene lost 3 bases and the J gene lost 6 bases, with 8 bases spanning the gap. Germline assignment: CDR1 MDHEN and CDR2 SYDVKM. Written as DNA, the CDR3 is TGTGCCAGCAGTTTGACAGGTCCCGGGGAGCTGTTTTTT. It yields the protein CASSLTGPGELFF.

In its sample, this clonotype was seen many times. The V call is TRBV7-6, the J call TRBJ2-7; TRBD1 aligns across 11 bases. Trimming took 3 bases from V and 1 from J; bases not matched to a gene: 14. CDR3 size: 19 residues. Germline CDR1 SGHVS, CDR2 FNYEAQ. The DNA of the CDR3 is TGTGCCAGCAGCTTCCGGGGAGCGGTAGGGACAGGGGGATCCTACGAGCAGTACTTC. It codes for CASSFRGAVGTGGSYEQYF.

This clonotype was found a few times. The genes are TRBV19 and TRBJ2-2; D not resolved. There are 13 residues in the CDR3. The ends were cut back, 7 bases at V and 4 bases at J, with 10 bases in the middle. CDR1 and CDR2 (germline): LNHDA, SQIVND (reference sequence). CDR3 nucleotide sequence: TGTGCCAGTATAAGCCCAAGCACCGGGGAGCTGTTTTTT. Translated: CASISPSTGELFF.

The chain employs TRBV6-2 or TRBV6-3 and TRBJ2-2, with D perhaps matching TRBD2 (5 bases). Trimming left V 2 bases short and J 1 base short, with 17 bases between. The CDR3 consists of 18 residues. Germline V CDR1 and CDR2: MNHEY, SVGEGT. The CDR3 sequence: CASSYPNSEARNTGELFF. CDR3 DNA: TGTGCCAGCAGTTACCCCAATTCGGAGGCAAGGAACACCGGGGAGCTGTTTTTT.

This clonotype was detected only a few times. The chain combines TRBV20-1 with TRBJ2-1, with 11 bases lining up with TRBD2. This CDR3 has 13 residues. V shed 3 bases and J 7 bases; nucleotides not matched to a gene: 2. Germline assignment: CDR1 DFQATT and CDR2 SNEGSKA (reference sequence). In DNA, the CDR3 is TGCAGTGCTAGTTGGACTAGCGGGAATGAGCAGTTCTTC. It yields the protein CSASWTSGNEQFF.

This clonotype was seen more than once but under ten times. V is TRBV10-2 and J is TRBJ2-3; D is ambiguous. Deletions cut 0 bases from V and 6 bases from J, with 13 bases between. This CDR3 is 15 amino acids long. Germline CDR1 and CDR2: WSHSY and SAAADI. The CDR3 bases are TGCGCCAGCAGTGAGTCGACCGTTAGCCCTGATACGCAGTATTTT. Protein sequence: CASSESTVSPDTQYF.

The rearrangement joins TRBV7-2 to TRBJ2-1; perhaps D is TRBD1 or TRBD2 (5 bases each). Germline V lookup: CDR1 SGHTA, CDR2 FQGNSA. V lost 5 bases, J lost 2 bases, and 13 bases lay in between. This CDR3 is built from 15 residues. The CDR3 is CASSPSGPAYNEQFF. CDR3 nucleotides: TGTGCCAGCAGCCCTTCGGGACCAGCCTACAATGAGCAGTTCTTC.

A few counts support this clonotype. V gene TRBV28 combines with J gene TRBJ1-1, with D maybe TRBD1 (6 bases). The germline CDR1 and CDR2 sequences are MDHEN and SYDVKM. Trimming left V 3 bases short and J 4 bases short, with 15 bases between. This CDR3 contains 15 residues. The CDR3 DNA reads TGTGCCAGCAGTTTGTTTGGGGGGGCGCTCACTGAAGCTTTCTTT. It encodes CASSLFGGALTEAFF.

This clonotype was seen repeatedly, ten times or more. The chain recombines TRBV10-2 with TRBJ2-7; 7 bases are shared with TRBD2. CDR3 size: 14 residues. V dropped 4 bases and J dropped 3; count of bases not matched to a gene: 6. Germline CDR1 is WSHSY and CDR2 is SAAADI. CDR3: CASSVGLVNYEQYF. The DNA for the CDR3 is TGCGCCAGCAGTGTTGGACTAGTGAACTACGAGCAGTACTTC.

The J gene is TRBJ2-5, the V gene TRBV6-1, with 8 bases lining up with TRBD1. This CDR3 is built from 16 residues. J gave up 4 bases and V 5 bases, and 12 bases lay outside the gene matches. CDR1 is MNHNS, CDR2 SASEGT, per germline. The CDR3 DNA is TGTGCCAGCAGTCCTCCTTCCGGGACAGGAAGAGAGACCCAGTACTTC. This gives the protein CASSPPSGTGRETQYF.

This clonotype has at least ten counts. The chain links TRBV7-4 to TRBJ1-5, with no clear D. Germline CDR1 reads SGHVT; CDR2 reads SQSDAQ. This CDR3 is built from 16 residues. Trimming cost V 3 bases and J 9 bases, with 21 bases left between them. The CDR3 here is CASSFLSAPPVGPQHF. The CDR3 DNA reads as TGTGCCAGCAGCTTTCTATCGGCCCCCCCGGTGGGGCCCCAGCATTTT.

In its sample, this clonotype was seen many times. The V gene is TRBV7-8, the J gene TRBJ2-5; 10 nucleotides agree with TRBD1. Trimming at V came to 5 bases and at J to 2 bases, leaving 5 bases not matched to a gene. From germline, CDR1 is SGHVS and CDR2 FQNEAQ. The CDR3 consists of 15 residues. In DNA, the CDR3 is TGTGCCAGCAGCCCCGCGGGACAGGGGCAAGAGACCCAGTACTTC. The encoded protein is CASSPAGQGQETQYF.

This clonotype has more than one count but fewer than ten. The chain carries TRBV28 and TRBJ1-5; perhaps TRBD1 as D (5 bases). V was cut by 3 bases and J by 2 bases, with 11 bases left in between. This CDR3 contains 15 residues. In germline, CDR1 is MDHEN, CDR2 SYDVKM. This CDR3 reads CASSLGPVRNQPQHF. CDR3 sequence (DNA): TGTGCCAGCAGTTTGGGGCCCGTACGCAATCAGCCCCAGCATTTT.